The 17 T cell receptor beta chains in this list originate from one sample, sequenced in a study of blood T cell repertoires in COVID-19. The data were produced by immunoSEQ multiplex PCR, yet TCRdb's version contains in-frame clones alone and is incomplete. Seen here are approximately 500,000 clones, about 88% observed once, and the top ten hold roughly 1%. What was sequenced was peripheral blood. The origin of the receptors is a man aged 18 to 30 with COVID-19, enrolled during active disease.

This clone was observed once. This rearrangement joins TRBV5-6 to TRBJ2-3; D may be TRBD2 (6 bases). Germline V gene sequence: CDR1 SGHDT, CDR2 YYEEEE. Trimming shortened V by 3 bases and J by 4 bases, and 12 bases separated the two germline ends. The CDR3 loop spans 14 amino acids. The chain's CDR3 is CASSSTRGSDTQYF. The DNA of the CDR3 is TGTGCCAGCAGCTCGACACGGGGGTCAGATACGCAGTATTTT.

The chain employs TRBV3-1 (or the pseudogene TRBV3-2) and TRBJ2-2; tentatively, D is TRBD2 (6 bases). The length of the CDR3 is 14 residues. The V end lost 0 bases, the J end lost 5 bases, and 7 bases lay between the germline ends. The germline V gene has CDR1 LGHDT and CDR2 YNNKEL (reference sequence). As DNA, the CDR3 is TGTGCCAGCAGCCAAGATGGGGGGACCGGGGAGCTGTTTTTT. It encodes CASSQDGGTGELFF.

CDR3 nucleotide sequence: TGCGCCAGCAGCTACACCGCAACTAATGAAAAACTGTTTTTT. Translation gives CASSYTATNEKLFF. This rearrangement joins TRBV5-1 to TRBJ1-4, with D hard to call. The V end was cut by 3 bases, the J end by 0 bases, with 6 bases between. In germline, CDR1 is SGHRS, CDR2 YFSETQ. CDR3 size: 14 residues.

The V and J genes are TRBV2 and TRBJ2-7, with 8 bases lining up with TRBD1. V lost 6 bases to trimming and J lost 4 bases; unmatched junction nucleotides: 5. The CDR3 length is 13 residues. Per germline, CDR1 SNHLY and CDR2 FYNNEI. The CDR3 spells CASRDRDLYEQYF. The CDR3 nucleotides are TGTGCCAGCAGGGACAGGGACCTATACGAGCAGTACTTC. The full variable domain, with the rest looked up from reference TRBV2 and TRBJ2-7, is EPEVTQTPSHQVTQMGQEVILRCVPISNHLYFYWYRQILGQKVEFLVSFYNNEISEKSEIFDDQFSVERPDGSNFTLKIRSTKLEDSAMYFCASRDRDLYEQYFGPGTRLTVT.

This clone was recorded only once. This chain connects TRBV5-6 to TRBJ1-1; 9 nucleotides match TRBD1. Germline CDR1 SGHDT, CDR2 YYEEEE. The CDR3 loop spans 15 amino acids. The trim removed 2 bases at V and 4 bases at J, leaving 6 bases unmatched. The CDR3 sequence: CASSFYDRGFTEAFF. CDR3 nucleotides: TGTGCCAGCAGCTTTTACGACAGGGGGTTCACTGAAGCTTTCTTT.

The rearrangement uses TRBV3-1 (or the pseudogene TRBV3-2) and TRBJ1-6; the D is unclear. CDR3 size: 17 residues. Germline assignment: CDR1 LGHDT and CDR2 YNNKEL (reference sequence). Trimming left V 0 bases short and J 9 bases short, with 18 bases between. CDR3 coding DNA: TGTGCCAGCAGCCAAGACGAGAGGGCCTCTCGTCGTTCACCCCTCCACTTT. Amino acids: CASSQDERASRRSPLHF.

The chain joins TRBV10-1 to TRBJ1-6; D is unresolved. CDR3 size: 14 residues. V was cut by 3 bases and J by 7 bases, with 10 bases left in between. Per germline, CDR1 WNHNN and CDR2 SYGVQD (reference sequence). CDR3 protein: CASSERAGNSPLHF. DNA of the CDR3: TGCGCCAGCAGTGAAAGAGCGGGGAATTCACCCCTCCACTTT.

The chain is built from TRBV10-1 and TRBJ2-5; D might be TRBD1 (6 bases). The V end was cut by 3 bases, the J end by 1 base, with 12 bases between. CDR3 length: 15 amino acids. CDR1 and CDR2 from the germline V gene are WNHNN and SYGVQD (reference sequence). The DNA of the CDR3 is TGCGCCAGCAGTGAAGAGGGGGAGAGCCAAGAGACCCAGTACTTC. It specifies CASSEEGESQETQYF.

The chain employs TRBV6-6 and TRBJ1-1, with TRBD1 matching 7 bases. The germline gives CDR1 MNHNY, CDR2 SVGAGI (reference sequence). The CDR3 sequence is 16 residues long. Trimming at V came to 6 bases and at J to 1 base, leaving 11 bases not matched to a gene. DNA of the CDR3: TGTGCCAGCAGCGCTCCCGGGACAGTAGCGAACACTGAAGCTTTCTTT. It encodes CASSAPGTVANTEAFF.

In its sample, this clone was seen once. The chain combines TRBV7-6 with TRBJ2-2; 10 bases line up with TRBD1. This CDR3 region has 14 residues. The V gene's germline CDR1 is SGHVS and CDR2 FNYEAQ. V lost 7 bases to trimming and J lost 4 bases; unmatched junction nucleotides: 3. For the CDR3, the DNA is TGTGCCAGCACGGGGGACAGGGGCACCGGGGAGCTGTTTTTT. The encoded protein is CASTGDRGTGELFF.

This clone came up a few times. The gene calls are TRBV11-2 and TRBJ2-2; D is perhaps TRBD1 (6 bases). This CDR3 spans 14 amino acids. CDR1 and CDR2 (germline): SGHAT, FQNNGV. V lost 5 bases, J lost 6 bases, and 13 bases lay in between. The CDR3 reads CASSHTGLSGELFF. As DNA, the CDR3 is TGTGCCAGCAGCCATACAGGGTTATCCGGGGAGCTGTTTTTT. The entire variable domain, with the rest obtained from reference TRBV11-2 and TRBJ2-2, is as follows: EAGVAQSPRYKIIEKRQSVAFWCNPISGHATLYWYQQILGQGPKLLIQFQNNGVVDDSQLPKDRFSAERLKGVDSTLKIQPAKLEDSAVYLCASSHTGLSGELFFGEGSRLTVL.

About this clone itself: Germline and junction disagree at one end, which may indicate a read error. This sequence joins TRBV7-7 and TRBJ2-7; 12 bases match TRBD1. This CDR3 is 15 amino acids long. The germline gives CDR1 SSHAT, CDR2 FNYEAQ (reference sequence). In DNA form, the CDR3 reads TGTGCTAGCAGCCCTGGGACAGGGGGCTGGTACGAGCAGTACTTC. Protein: CASSPGTGGWYEQYF.

The V and J genes are TRBV27 and TRBJ1-2; tentatively, D is TRBD1 (5 bases). The CDR3 extends over 18 amino acids. Deletions cut 4 bases from V and 3 bases from J, with 24 bases between. Per the germline V gene, CDR1 is MNHEY and CDR2 is SMNVEV (reference sequence). In DNA, the CDR3 is TGTGCCAGCAGTTCGCCCTTCGCCCGGCAGGGAGGATACTATGGCTACACCTTC. Its protein product is CASSSPFARQGGYYGYTF.

This chain connects TRBV5-1 to TRBJ1-1; TRBD1 might be the D (6 bases). This CDR3 is built from 13 residues. V was clipped by 3 bases and J by 4 bases, with 10 bases between them. Germline assignment: CDR1 SGHRS and CDR2 YFSETQ. The CDR3 coding sequence is TGCGCCAGCAGCTCAGGGGAAATCACTGAAGCTTTCTTT. Its protein product is CASSSGEITEAFF.

The rearrangement joins TRBV19 to TRBJ1-4; 7 positions match TRBD1. Germline loops: CDR1 LNHDA, CDR2 SQIVND (reference sequence). Trimming removed 2 bases from V and 8 bases from J; junction bases left unmatched: 8. This CDR3 spans 15 amino acids. CDR3 residues: CASSITGEVGEKLFF. The CDR3 nucleotides are TGTGCCAGTAGTATAACAGGGGAGGTTGGAGAAAAACTGTTTTTT.

The chain is built from TRBV5-6 and TRBJ1-2; 9 bases align to TRBD1. The CDR3 is 15 residues long. V shed 2 bases and J 4 bases; nucleotides not matched to a gene: 6. Germline V gene lookup returns CDR1 SGHDT and CDR2 YYEEEE. DNA for the CDR3: TGTGCCAGCAGCTTTGGGACAGGGAATGGCTATGGCTACACCTTC. Translating gives CASSFGTGNGYGYTF. Using reference TRBV5-6 and TRBJ1-2 for the parts outside the CDR3, the full variable domain is DAGVTQSPTHLIKTRGQQVTLRCSPKSGHDTVSWYQQALGQGPQFIFQYYEEEERQRGNFPDRFSGHQFPNYSSELNVNALLLGDSALYLCASSFGTGNGYGYTFGSGTRLTVV.

The rearrangement links TRBV4-2 to TRBJ2-1; 10 positions match TRBD2. Germline V CDR1 and CDR2: LGHNA, YNFKEQ. The CDR3 runs to 17 residues. V lost 1 base to trimming and J lost 8 bases; unmatched junction nucleotides: 11. CDR3: CASSQGAAGGQMDEQFF. The CDR3 DNA follows: TGTGCCAGCAGCCAAGGGGCAGCGGGGGGGCAGATGGATGAGCAGTTCTTC.